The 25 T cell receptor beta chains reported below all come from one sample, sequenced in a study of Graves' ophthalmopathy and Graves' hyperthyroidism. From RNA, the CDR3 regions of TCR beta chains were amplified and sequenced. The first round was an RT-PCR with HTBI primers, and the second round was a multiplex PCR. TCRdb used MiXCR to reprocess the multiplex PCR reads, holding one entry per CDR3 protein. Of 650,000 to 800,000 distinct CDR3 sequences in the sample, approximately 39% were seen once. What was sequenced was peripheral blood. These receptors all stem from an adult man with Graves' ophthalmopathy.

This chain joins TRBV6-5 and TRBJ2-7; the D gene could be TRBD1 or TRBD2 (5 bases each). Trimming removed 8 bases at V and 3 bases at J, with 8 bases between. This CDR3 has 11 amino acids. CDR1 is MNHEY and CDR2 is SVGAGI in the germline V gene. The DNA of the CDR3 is TGTGCCAGCGGGACCTACTACGAGCAGTACTTC. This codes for CASGTYYEQYF.

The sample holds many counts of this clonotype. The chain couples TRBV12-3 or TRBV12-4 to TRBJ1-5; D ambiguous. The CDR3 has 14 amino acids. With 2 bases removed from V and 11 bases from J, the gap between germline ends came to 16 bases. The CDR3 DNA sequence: TGTGCCAGCAGTTTATCACGCCTGGCAGTAGCCCAGCATTTT. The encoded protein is CASSLSRLAVAQHF.

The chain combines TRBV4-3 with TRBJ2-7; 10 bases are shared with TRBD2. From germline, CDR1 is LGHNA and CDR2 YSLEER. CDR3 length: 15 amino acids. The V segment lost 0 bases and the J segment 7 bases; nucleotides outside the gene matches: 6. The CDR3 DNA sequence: TGCGCCAGCAGCCAAGAACTAGCGGGGACGGGGGAGCAGTACTTC. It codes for CASSQELAGTGEQYF.

The CDR3 region has the DNA TGCAGCCCACTTGGGGGGAATGGCTACACCTTC. Residues: CSPLGGNGYTF. V is TRBV29-1 and J is TRBJ1-2, with D perhaps TRBD1 (5 bases). The germline V and J ends were trimmed by 8 bases and 6 bases, with 13 bases remaining between them. The CDR3 totals 11 residues. Germline CDR1 and CDR2: SQVTM and ANQGSEA.

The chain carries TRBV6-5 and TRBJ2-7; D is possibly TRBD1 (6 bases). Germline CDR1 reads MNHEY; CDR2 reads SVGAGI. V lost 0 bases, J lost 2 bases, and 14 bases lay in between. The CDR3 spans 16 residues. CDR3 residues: CASSYSLSGAAYEQYF. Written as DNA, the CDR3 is TGTGCCAGCAGTTACTCGTTGTCAGGGGCGGCCTACGAGCAGTACTTC.

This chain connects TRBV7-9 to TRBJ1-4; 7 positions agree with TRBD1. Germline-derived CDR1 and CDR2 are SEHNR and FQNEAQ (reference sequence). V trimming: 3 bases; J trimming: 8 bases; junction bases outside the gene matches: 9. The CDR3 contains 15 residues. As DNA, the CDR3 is TGTGCCAGCAGCTTCGCGACAGGGTGCAACGAAAAACTGTTTTTT. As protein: CASSFATGCNEKLFF.

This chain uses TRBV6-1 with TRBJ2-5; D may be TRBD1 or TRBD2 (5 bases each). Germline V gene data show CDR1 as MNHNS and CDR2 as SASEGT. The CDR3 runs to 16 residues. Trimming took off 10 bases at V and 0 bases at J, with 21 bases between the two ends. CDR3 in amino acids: CAIQELTAGDQETQYF. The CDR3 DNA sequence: TGTGCCATCCAGGAACTGACAGCCGGGGACCAAGAGACCCAGTACTTC.

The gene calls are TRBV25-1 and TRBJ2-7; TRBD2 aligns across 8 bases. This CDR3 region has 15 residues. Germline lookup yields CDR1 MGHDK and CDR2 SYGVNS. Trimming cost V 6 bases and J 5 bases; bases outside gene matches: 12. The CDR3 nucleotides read TGTGCCAGCAGCTTGACCAGCGGGAGAGGCCACGAGCAGTACTTC. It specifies CASSLTSGRGHEQYF.

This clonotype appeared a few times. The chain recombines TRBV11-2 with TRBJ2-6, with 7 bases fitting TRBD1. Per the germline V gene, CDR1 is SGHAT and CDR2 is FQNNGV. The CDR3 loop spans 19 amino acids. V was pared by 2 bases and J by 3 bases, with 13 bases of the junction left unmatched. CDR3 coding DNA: TGTGCCAGCAGCTTATCCCAGGGGGTTATCCTGTATGGGGCCAACGTCCTGACTTTC. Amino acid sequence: CASSLSQGVILYGANVLTF.

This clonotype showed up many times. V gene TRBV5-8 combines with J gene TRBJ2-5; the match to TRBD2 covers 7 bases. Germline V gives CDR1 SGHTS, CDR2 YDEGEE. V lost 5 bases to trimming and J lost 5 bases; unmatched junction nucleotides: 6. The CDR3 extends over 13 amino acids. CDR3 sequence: CASRTGTKETQYF. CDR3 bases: TGTGCCAGCAGAACCGGGACTAAGGAGACCCAGTACTTC.

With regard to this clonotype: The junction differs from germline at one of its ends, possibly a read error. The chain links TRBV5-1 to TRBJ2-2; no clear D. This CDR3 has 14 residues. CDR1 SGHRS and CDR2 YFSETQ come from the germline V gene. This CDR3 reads CASSSRGNTGELFF. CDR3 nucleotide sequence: TGTGCCAGCAGTTCACGAGGGAACACCGGGGAGCTGTTTTTT. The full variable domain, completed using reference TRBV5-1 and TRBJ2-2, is KAGVTQTPRYLIKTRGQQVTLSCSPISGHRSVSWYQQTPGQGLQFLFEYFSETQRNKGNFPGRFSGRQFSNSRSEMNVSTLELGDSALYLCASSSRGNTGELFFGEGSRLTVL.

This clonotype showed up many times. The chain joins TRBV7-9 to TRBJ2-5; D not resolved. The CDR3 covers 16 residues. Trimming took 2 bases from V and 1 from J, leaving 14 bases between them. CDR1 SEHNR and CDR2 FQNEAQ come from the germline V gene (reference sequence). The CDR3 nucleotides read TGTGCCAGCAGCTTACGGGTCGAGGCCCTCCAAGAGACCCAGTACTTC. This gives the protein CASSLRVEALQETQYF.

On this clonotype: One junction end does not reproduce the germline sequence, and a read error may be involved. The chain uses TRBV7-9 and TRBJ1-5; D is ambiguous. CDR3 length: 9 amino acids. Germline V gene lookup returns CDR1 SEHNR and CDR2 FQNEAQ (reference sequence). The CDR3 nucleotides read TGTGCCAGCAGCCTAGGGCAGGATTTT. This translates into CASSLGQDF.

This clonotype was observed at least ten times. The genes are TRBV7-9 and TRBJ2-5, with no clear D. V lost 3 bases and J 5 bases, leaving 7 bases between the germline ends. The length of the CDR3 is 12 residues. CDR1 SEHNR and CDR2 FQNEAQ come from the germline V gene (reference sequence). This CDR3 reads CASSFAYETQYF. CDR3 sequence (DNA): TGTGCCAGCAGCTTCGCCTACGAGACCCAGTACTTC. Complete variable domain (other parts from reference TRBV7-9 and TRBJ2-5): DTGVSQNPRHKITKRGQNVTFRCDPISEHNRLYWYRQTLGQGPEFLTYFQNEAQLEKSRLLSDRFSAERPKGSFSTLEIQRTEQGDSAMYLCASSFAYETQYFGPGTRLLVL.

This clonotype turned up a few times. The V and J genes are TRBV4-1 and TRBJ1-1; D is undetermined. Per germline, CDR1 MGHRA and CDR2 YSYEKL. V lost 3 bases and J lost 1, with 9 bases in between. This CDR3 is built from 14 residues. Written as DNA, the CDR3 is TGCGCCAGCAGCCACAGGAACCCGAACACTGAAGCTTTCTTT. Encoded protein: CASSHRNPNTEAFF.

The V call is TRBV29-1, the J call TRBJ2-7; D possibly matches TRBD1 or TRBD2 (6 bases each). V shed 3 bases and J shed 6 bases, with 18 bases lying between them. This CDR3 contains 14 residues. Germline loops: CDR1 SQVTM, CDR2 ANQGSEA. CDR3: CSVEGHRGMSEQYF. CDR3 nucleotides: TGCAGCGTTGAGGGACACCGGGGGATGAGCGAGCAGTACTTC.

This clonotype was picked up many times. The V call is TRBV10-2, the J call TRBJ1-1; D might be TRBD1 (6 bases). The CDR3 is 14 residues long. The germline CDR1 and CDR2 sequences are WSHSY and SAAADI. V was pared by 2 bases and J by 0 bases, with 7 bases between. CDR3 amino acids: CASSEGQLNTEAFF. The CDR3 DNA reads TGCGCCAGCAGTGAGGGACAGCTGAACACTGAAGCTTTCTTT.

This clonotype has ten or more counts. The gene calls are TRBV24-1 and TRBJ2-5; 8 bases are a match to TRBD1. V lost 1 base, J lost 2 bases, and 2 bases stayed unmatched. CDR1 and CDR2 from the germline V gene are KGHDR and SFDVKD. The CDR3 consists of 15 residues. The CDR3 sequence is CATSDFGQGQETQYF. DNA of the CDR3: TGTGCCACCAGTGATTTCGGACAGGGACAAGAGACCCAGTACTTC.

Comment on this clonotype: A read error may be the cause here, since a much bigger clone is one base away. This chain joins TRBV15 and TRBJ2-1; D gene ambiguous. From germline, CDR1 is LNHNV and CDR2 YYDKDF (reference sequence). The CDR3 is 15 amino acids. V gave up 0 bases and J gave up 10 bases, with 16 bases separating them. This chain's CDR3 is CATSRDSRLSYEQFF. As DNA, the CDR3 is TGTGCCACCAGCAGAGATTCCCGGCTGTCCTACGAGCAGTTCTTC.

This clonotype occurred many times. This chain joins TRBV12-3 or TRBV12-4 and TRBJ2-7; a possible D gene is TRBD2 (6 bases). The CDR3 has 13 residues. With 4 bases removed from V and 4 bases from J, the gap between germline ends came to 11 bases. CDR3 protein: CASSSGLPYEQYF. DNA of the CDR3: TGTGCCAGCAGTTCTGGACTACCTTACGAGCAGTACTTC.

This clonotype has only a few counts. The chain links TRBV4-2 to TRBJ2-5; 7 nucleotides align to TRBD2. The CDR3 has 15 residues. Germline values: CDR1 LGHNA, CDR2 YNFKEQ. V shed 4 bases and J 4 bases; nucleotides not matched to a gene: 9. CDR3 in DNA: TGTGCCAGCAGCCCCTCTGAGCGGGGTGGAGAGACCCAGTACTTC. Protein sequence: CASSPSERGGETQYF.

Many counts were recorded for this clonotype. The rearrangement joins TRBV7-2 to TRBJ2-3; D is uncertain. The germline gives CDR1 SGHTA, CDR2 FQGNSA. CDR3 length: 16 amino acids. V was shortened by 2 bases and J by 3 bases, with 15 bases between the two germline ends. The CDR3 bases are TGTGCCAGCAGCTTAATCGCGTTACGTGGAACAGATACGCAGTATTTT. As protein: CASSLIALRGTDTQYF.

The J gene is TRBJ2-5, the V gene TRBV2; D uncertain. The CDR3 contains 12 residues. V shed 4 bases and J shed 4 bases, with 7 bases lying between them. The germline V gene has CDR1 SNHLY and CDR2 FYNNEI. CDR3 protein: CASSVVRETQYF. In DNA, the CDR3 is TGTGCCAGCAGTGTAGTTAGAGAGACCCAGTACTTC.

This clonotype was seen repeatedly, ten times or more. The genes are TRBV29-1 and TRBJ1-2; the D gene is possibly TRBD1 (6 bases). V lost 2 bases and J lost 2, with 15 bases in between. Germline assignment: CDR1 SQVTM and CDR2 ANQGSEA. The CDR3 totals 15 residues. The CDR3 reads CSVELFTGTNYGYTF. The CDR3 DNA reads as TGCAGCGTTGAACTATTTACAGGGACCAACTATGGCTACACCTTC.

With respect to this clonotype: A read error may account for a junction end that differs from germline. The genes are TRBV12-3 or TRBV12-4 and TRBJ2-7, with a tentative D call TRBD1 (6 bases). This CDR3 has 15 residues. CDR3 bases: TGTGCCAGCAGCTCGACAGGTCGCAAACTTTACGGGCAGTACTTC. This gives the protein CASSSTGRKLYGQYF.